The present entry profiles one TCR beta chain with its context. What it binds is unknown. This sample is part of a study of shared clonotypes between healthy human individuals. Regarding the study as a whole: Sampling was confined to blood; repertoires within tissues likely differ.

TCRdb's copy holds only in-frame clones and misses some; the assay was immunoSEQ multiplex PCR. The table records nearly 1 million clones, over 75% of them present only once. The study separated CD4+ cells into CD45RA+ naive and CD45RA-negative memory subsets. This CDR3 region has 16 residues. The V and J ends lost 4 bases and 3 bases, in that order; junction bases with no gene match: 8. Germline assignment: CDR1 GTSNPN and CDR2 SVGIG (reference sequence). The material sequenced was memory CD4+ T cells sorted from blood. Subset: CD45RA-negative fraction. This TCR came from a man aged 18-30 years in good health. The V gene is TRBV30, the J gene TRBJ2-3; 12 bases fit TRBD1. The CDR3 bases are TGTGCCTGGATTCTACGGGACAGGGGGCAAACAGATACGCAGTATTTT. Residues: CAWILRDRGQTDTQYF.